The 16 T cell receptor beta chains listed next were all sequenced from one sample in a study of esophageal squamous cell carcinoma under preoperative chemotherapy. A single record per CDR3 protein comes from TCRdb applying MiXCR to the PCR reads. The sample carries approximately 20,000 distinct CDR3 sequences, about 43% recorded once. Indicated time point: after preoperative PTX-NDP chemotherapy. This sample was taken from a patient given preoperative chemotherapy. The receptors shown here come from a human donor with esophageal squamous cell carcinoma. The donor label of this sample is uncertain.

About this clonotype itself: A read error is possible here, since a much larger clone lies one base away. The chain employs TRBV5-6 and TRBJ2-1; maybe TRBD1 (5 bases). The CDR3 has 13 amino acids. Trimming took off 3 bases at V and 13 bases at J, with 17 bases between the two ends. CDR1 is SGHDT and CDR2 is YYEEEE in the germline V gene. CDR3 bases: TGTGCCAGCAGCTCAACAGGTCGAGAGACCCAGTTCTTC. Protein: CASSSTGRETQFF. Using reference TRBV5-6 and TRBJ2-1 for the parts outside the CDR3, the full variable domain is DAGVTQSPTHLIKTRGQQVTLRCSPKSGHDTVSWYQQALGQGPQFIFQYYEEEERQRGNFPDRFSGHQFPNYSSELNVNALLLGDSALYLCASSSTGRETQFFGPGTRLTVL.

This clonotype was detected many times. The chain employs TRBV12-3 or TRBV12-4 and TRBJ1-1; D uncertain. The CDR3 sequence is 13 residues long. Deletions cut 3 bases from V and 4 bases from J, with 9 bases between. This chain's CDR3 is CASSFGFGTEAFF. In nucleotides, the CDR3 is TGTGCCAGCAGTTTTGGTTTCGGCACTGAAGCTTTCTTT.

For the CDR3, the DNA is TGTGCCAGCAGCCTACTAGCGGGGGGTGCCCCGGTGGGTCCGCAGTATTTT. Amino acids: CASSLLAGGAPVGPQYF. The gene calls are TRBV7-3 and TRBJ2-3; 12 bases line up with TRBD2. J gave up 10 bases and V 5 bases, and 16 bases lay outside the gene matches. The CDR3 spans 17 residues. The germline CDR1 and CDR2 sequences are SGHTA and FQGTGA.

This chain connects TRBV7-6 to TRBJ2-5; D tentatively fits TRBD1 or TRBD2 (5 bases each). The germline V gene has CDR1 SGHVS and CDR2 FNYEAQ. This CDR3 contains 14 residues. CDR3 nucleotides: TGTGCGGGGCTCGGGGTAAGAGGCCAGGAGACCCAGTACTTC. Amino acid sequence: CAGLGVRGQETQYF.

The CDR3 nucleotides read TGTGCCAGCAGCTTAGGAGCCTCAGCGGGCACAAACACCCAGTACTTC. Protein: CASSLGASAGTNTQYF. The V and J genes are TRBV7-2 and TRBJ2-4; the D gene is possibly TRBD2 (6 bases). Deletions cut 1 base from V and 13 bases from J, with 23 bases between. The germline V gene encodes CDR1 SGHTA and CDR2 FQGNSA. The length of the CDR3 is 16 residues.

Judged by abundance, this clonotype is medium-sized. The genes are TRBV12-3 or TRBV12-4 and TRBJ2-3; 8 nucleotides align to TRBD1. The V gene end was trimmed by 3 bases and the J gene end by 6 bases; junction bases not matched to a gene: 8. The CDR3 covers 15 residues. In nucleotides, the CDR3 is TGTGCCAGCAGTTTGCAGCAGGGGGCGGTGGATACGCAGTATTTT. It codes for CASSLQQGAVDTQYF.

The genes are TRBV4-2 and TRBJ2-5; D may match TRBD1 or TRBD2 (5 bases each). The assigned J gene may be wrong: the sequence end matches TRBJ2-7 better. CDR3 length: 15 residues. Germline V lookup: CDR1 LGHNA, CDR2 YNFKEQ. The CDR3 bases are TGTGCCAGCAGCCAAGGACCCGGGACCCTCTACGAGCAGTACTTC. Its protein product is CASSQGPGTLYEQYF.

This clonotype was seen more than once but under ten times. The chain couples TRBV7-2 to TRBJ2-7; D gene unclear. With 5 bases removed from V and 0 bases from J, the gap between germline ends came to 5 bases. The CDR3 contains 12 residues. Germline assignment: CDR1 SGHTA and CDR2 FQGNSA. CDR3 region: CASSPSSYEQYF. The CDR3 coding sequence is TGTGCCAGCAGCCCAAGCTCCTACGAGCAGTACTTC.

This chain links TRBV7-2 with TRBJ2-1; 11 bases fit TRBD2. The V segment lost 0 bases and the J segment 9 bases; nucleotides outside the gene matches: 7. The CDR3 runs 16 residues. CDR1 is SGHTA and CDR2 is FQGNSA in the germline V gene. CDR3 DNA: TGTGCCAGCAGCTTAGCTAGCGGGGGGGCATTCGGTGAGCAGTTCTTC. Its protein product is CASSLASGGAFGEQFF.

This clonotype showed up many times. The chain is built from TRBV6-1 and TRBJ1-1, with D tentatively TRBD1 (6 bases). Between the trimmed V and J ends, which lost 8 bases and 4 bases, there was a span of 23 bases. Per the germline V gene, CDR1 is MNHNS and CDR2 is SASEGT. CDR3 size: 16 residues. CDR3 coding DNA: TGTGCCAGCTCCACAGGGTTTAGTACCCTGGGCACTGAAGCTTTCTTT. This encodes CASSTGFSTLGTEAFF.

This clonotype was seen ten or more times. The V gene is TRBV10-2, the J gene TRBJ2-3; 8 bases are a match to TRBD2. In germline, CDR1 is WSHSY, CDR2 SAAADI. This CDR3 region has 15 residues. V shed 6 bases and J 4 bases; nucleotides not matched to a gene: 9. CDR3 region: CASRSLAGLADTQYF. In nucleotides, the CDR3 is TGCGCCAGCAGATCCCTAGCGGGCCTGGCAGATACGCAGTATTTT.

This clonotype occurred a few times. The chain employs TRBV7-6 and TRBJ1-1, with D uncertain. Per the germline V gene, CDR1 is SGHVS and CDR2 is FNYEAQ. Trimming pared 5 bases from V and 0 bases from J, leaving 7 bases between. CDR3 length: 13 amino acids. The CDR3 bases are TGTGCCAGCAGCCCGAGTTTGAACACTGAAGCTTTCTTT. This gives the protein CASSPSLNTEAFF.

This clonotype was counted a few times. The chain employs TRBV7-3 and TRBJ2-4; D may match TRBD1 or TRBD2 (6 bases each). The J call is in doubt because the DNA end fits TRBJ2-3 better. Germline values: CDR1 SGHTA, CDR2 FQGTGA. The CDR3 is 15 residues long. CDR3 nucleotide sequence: TGTGCCAGCAGCGCGGGTAGGGGGGAGATAGACATTCAGTATTTT. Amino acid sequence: CASSAGRGEIDIQYF.

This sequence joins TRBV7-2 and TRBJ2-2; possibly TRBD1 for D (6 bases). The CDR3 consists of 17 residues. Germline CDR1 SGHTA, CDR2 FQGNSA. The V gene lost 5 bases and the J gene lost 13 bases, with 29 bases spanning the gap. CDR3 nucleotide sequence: TGTGCCAGCAGCAAGGGACATGGCTCGCTGGACGTAGATACGCTGTTTTTT. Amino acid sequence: CASSKGHGSLDVDTLFF.

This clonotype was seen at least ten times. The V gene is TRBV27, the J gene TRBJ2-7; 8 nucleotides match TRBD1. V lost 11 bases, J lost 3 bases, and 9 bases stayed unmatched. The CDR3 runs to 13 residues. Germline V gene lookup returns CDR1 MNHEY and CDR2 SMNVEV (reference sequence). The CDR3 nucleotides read TGTGCCTTTTCGACAGGGGCCCTCTACGAGCAGTACTTC. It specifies CAFSTGALYEQYF.

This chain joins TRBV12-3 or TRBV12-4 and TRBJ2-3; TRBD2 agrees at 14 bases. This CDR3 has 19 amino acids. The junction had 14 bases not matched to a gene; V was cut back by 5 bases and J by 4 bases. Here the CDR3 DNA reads TGTGCCAGCAGTCCCACGTTGGGGACTAGCGGGAGCGACCCAGATACGCAGTATTTT. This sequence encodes CASSPTLGTSGSDPDTQYF.